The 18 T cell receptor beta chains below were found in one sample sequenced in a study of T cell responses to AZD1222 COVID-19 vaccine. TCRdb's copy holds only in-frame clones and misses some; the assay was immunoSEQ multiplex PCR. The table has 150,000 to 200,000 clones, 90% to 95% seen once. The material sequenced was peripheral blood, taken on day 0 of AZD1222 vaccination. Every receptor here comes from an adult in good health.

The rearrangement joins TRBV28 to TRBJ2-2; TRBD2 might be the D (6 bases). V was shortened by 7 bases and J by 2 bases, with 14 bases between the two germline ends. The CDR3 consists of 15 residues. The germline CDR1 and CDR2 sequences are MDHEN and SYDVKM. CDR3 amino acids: CASIGAGLNTGELFF. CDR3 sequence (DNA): TGTGCCAGCATCGGAGCGGGCCTAAACACCGGGGAGCTGTTTTTT.

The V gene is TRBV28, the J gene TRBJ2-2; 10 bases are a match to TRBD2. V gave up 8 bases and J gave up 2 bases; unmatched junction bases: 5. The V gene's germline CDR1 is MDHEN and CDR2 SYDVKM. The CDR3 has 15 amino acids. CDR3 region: CASLTSGINTGELFF. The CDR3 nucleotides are TGTGCCAGCCTAACTAGCGGGATAAACACCGGGGAGCTGTTTTTT. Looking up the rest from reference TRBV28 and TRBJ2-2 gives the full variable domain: DVKVTQSSRYLVKRTGEKVFLECVQDMDHENMFWYRQDPGLGLRLIYFSYDVKMKEKGDIPEGYSVSREKKERFSLILESASTNQTSMYLCASLTSGINTGELFFGEGSRLTVL.

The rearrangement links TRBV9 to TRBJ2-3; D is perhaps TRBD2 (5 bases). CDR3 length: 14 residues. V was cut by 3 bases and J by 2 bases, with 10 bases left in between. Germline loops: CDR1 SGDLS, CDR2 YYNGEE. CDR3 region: CASSEAGPTDTQYF. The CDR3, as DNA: TGTGCCAGCAGCGAGGCGGGCCCCACAGATACGCAGTATTTT.

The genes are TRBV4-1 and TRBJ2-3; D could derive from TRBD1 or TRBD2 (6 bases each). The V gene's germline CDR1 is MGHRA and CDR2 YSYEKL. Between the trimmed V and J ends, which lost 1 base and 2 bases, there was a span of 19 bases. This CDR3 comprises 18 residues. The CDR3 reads CASSQARTVGGVTDTQYF. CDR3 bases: TGCGCCAGCAGCCAAGCCCGGACAGTGGGGGGAGTCACAGATACGCAGTATTTT.

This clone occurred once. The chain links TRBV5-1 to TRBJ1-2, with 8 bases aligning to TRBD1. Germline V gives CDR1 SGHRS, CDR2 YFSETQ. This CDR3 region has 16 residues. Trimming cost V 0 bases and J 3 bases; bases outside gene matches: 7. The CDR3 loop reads CASSLDGDRPYYGYTF. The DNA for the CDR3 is TGCGCCAGCAGCTTGGATGGGGACAGGCCCTACTATGGCTACACCTTC.

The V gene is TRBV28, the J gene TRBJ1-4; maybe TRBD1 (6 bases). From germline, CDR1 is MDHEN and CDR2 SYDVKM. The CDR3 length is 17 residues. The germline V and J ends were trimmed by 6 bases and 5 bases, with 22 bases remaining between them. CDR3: CASSSKRGLDMNEKLFF. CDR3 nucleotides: TGTGCCAGCAGCTCCAAAAGGGGGTTGGATATGAATGAAAAACTGTTTTTT.

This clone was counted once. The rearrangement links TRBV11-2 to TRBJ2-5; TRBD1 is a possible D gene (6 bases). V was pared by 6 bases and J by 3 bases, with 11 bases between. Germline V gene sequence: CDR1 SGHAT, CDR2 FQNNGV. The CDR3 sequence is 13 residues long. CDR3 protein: CASSPTGKETQYF. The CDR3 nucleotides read TGTGCCAGCAGTCCTACAGGGAAAGAGACCCAGTACTTC.

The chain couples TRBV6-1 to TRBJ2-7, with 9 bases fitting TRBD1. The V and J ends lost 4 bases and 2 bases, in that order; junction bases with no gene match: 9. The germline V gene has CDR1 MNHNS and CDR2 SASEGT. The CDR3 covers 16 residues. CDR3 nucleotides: TGTGCCAGCAGTGGTCGGTCCGGGACAGGGACCTACGAGCAGTACTTC. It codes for CASSGRSGTGTYEQYF.

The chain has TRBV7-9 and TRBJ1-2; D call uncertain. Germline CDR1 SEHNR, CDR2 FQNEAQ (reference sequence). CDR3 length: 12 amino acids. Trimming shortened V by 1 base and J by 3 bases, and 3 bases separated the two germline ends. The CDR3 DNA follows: TGTGCCAGCAGCTTAGTCGACTATGGCTACACCTTC. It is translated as CASSLVDYGYTF.

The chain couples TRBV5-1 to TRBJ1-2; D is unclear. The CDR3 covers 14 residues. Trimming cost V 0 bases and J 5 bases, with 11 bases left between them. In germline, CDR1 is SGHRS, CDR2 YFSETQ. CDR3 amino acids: CASSLGQISYGYTF. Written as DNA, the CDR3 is TGCGCCAGCAGCTTGGGTCAGATCTCTTATGGCTACACCTTC. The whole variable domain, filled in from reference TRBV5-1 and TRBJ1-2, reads KAGVTQTPRYLIKTRGQQVTLSCSPISGHRSVSWYQQTPGQGLQFLFEYFSETQRNKGNFPGRFSGRQFSNSRSEMNVSTLELGDSALYLCASSLGQISYGYTFGSGTRLTVV.

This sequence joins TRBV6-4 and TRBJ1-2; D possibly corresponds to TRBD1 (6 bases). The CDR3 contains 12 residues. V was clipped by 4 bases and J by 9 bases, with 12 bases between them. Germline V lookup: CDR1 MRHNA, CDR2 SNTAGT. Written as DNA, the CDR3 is TGTGCCAGCAGTGGAGGGGGGGCGAGCTACACCTTC. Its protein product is CASSGGGASYTF.

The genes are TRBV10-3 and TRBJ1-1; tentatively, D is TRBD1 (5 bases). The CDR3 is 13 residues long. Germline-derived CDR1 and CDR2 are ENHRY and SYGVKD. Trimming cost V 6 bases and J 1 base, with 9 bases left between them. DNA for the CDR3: TGTGCCATCAGGGGGCCAGGGAACACTGAAGCTTTCTTT. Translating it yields CAIRGPGNTEAFF.

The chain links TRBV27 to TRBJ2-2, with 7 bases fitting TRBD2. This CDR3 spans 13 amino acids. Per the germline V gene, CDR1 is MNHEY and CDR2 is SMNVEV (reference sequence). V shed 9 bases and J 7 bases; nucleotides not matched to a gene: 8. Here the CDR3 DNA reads TGTGCCAGTAGCGGGCCTTCGAGCGGGGAGCTGTTTTTT. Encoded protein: CASSGPSSGELFF.

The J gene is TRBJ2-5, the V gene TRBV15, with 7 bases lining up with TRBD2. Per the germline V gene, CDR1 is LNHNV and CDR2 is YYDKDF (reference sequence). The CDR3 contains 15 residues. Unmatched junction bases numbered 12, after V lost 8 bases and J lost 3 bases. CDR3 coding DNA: TGTGCCACCTTCCGGTTTGGGAGGGACGAAGAGACCCAGTACTTC. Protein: CATFRFGRDEETQYF.

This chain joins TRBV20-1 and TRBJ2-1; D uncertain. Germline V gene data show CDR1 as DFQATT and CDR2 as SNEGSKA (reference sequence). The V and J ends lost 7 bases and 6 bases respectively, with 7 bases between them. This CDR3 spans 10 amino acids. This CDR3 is CSGYLNEQFF. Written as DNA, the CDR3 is TGCAGTGGGTATCTCAATGAGCAGTTCTTC.

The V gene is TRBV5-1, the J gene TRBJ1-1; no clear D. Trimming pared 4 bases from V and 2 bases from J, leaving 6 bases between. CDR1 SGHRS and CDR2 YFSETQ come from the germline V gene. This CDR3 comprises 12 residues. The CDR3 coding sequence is TGCGCCAGCAGCACGGCCAACACTGAAGCTTTCTTT. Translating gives CASSTANTEAFF.

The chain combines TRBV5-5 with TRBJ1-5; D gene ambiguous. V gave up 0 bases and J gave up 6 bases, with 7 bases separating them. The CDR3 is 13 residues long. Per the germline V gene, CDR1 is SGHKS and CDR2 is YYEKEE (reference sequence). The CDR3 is CASSLEGVQPQHF. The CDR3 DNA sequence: TGTGCCAGCAGCTTGGAGGGAGTTCAGCCCCAGCATTTT.

The CDR3 is CASSWDGRLELFF. The CDR3 DNA is TGTGCCAGCAGTTGGGACGGACGGCTGGAACTGTTTTTT. The chain combines TRBV12-3 or TRBV12-4 with TRBJ1-4, with a possible D match to TRBD1 (5 bases). V was trimmed by 4 bases and J by 12 bases, leaving 15 bases between them. CDR3 size: 13 residues.